The 29 T cell receptor beta chains below come from one sample, sequenced in a study of T cells after yellow fever vaccination. TCRdb re-derived calls from the 5' RACE reads in MiXCR, one entry per CDR3 protein. Here the sample spans around 300,000 distinct CDR3 sequences, approximately 13% being singletons. Sequencing used CD4+ T cells sorted from PBMCs, obtained 45 days after the yellow fever booster vaccination. These receptors all come from a man younger than 40 who received the YFV17D yellow fever vaccine.

Ten or more counts support this clonotype. The chain is built from TRBV5-6 and TRBJ2-1, with D hard to call. Germline CDR1 is SGHDT and CDR2 is YYEEEE. The germline V and J ends were trimmed by 4 bases and 0 bases, with 11 bases remaining between them. The CDR3 has 15 amino acids. In DNA, the CDR3 is TGTGCCAGCAGCCCTCCGGGTCGCTCCTACAATGAGCAGTTCTTC. This translates into CASSPPGRSYNEQFF.

This clonotype was observed a few times. The chain employs TRBV5-1 and TRBJ2-2; no clear D gene. This CDR3 comprises 15 residues. Germline CDR1 and CDR2: SGHRS and YFSETQ. The V end was cut by 1 base, the J end by 3 bases, with 10 bases between. The CDR3 reads CASSLPLKHTGELFF. CDR3 nucleotides: TGCGCCAGCAGCTTGCCGTTGAAGCACACCGGGGAGCTGTTTTTT.

The chain joins TRBV5-1 to TRBJ1-5; possible D gene TRBD1, 5 bases. In germline, CDR1 is SGHRS, CDR2 YFSETQ. Trimming removed 0 bases at V and 1 base at J, with 11 bases between. The length of the CDR3 is 16 residues. The CDR3 nucleotides are TGCGCCAGCAGCTTGGGCTCCGGGACCAGCAATCAGCCCCAGCATTTT. Translated, it gives CASSLGSGTSNQPQHF.

The V and J genes are TRBV7-2 and TRBJ2-2; D is uncertain. V lost 5 bases and J lost 6, with 10 bases in between. This CDR3 has 13 amino acids. Germline CDR1 reads SGHTA; CDR2 reads FQGNSA. The CDR3 nucleotides read TGTGCCAGCAGCCTCGCGCGGTCCGGGGAGCTGTTTTTT. Its translation: CASSLARSGELFF.

This clonotype appeared a few times. The rearrangement uses TRBV29-1 and TRBJ2-7, with D maybe TRBD2 (6 bases). Trimming cost V 4 bases and J 2 bases, with 9 bases left between them. Germline CDR1 and CDR2: SQVTM and ANQGSEA. CDR3 length: 12 amino acids. CDR3 bases: TGCAGCGTTGGGCGGGACCCCTACGAGCAGTACTTC. The encoded protein is CSVGRDPYEQYF.

This clonotype was recorded at least ten times. The genes are TRBV20-1 and TRBJ2-3, with a weak D call TRBD1 (6 bases). The CDR3 sequence is 12 residues long. From germline, CDR1 is DFQATT and CDR2 SNEGSKA (reference sequence). Trimming took off 2 bases at V and 7 bases at J, with 10 bases between the two ends. The chain's CDR3 is CSARQDSYTQYF. The CDR3 DNA reads TGCAGTGCTAGACAGGACAGTTATACGCAGTATTTT.

This chain uses TRBV5-6 with TRBJ2-2; 7 nucleotides align to TRBD2. The CDR3 sequence is 17 residues long. From germline, CDR1 is SGHDT and CDR2 YYEEEE. Unmatched junction bases numbered 15, after V lost 4 bases and J lost 6 bases. The CDR3 DNA reads as TGTGCCAGCAGCCCTAGCCGGGCGGGAGCCTCCCCCGGGGAGCTGTTTTTT. It yields the protein CASSPSRAGASPGELFF.

In its sample, this clonotype was seen many times. V gene TRBV29-1 combines with J gene TRBJ2-7; 14 bases are a match to TRBD2. V was clipped by 4 bases and J by 5 bases; unmatched bases: 13. CDR1 is SQVTM and CDR2 is ANQGSEA in the germline V gene. The CDR3 covers 17 residues. DNA of the CDR3: TGCAGCGTTGGTGCAACTGGACTAGCGGGAGGCTTCGACGAGCAGTACTTC. This codes for CSVGATGLAGGFDEQYF.

This clonotype was seen a handful of times. The chain couples TRBV12-3 or TRBV12-4 to TRBJ2-2, with D perhaps matching TRBD2 (5 bases). The V gene lost 8 bases and the J gene lost 1 base, with 11 bases spanning the gap. CDR3 length: 14 amino acids. CDR3 protein: CASEASRNTGELFF. The CDR3 nucleotides are TGTGCCAGCGAAGCTAGCCGGAACACCGGGGAGCTGTTTTTT.

This clonotype has ten or more counts. The chain recombines TRBV12-3 or TRBV12-4 with TRBJ1-5; 7 bases are shared with TRBD1. With 6 bases clipped from V and 7 bases from J, the junction kept 3 bases outside the gene matches. The CDR3 has 12 residues. CDR3 amino acids: CASSSGGQPQHF. In nucleotides, the CDR3 is TGTGCCAGCAGCTCAGGGGGACAGCCCCAGCATTTT.

This clonotype occurred many times. This chain connects TRBV12-3 or TRBV12-4 to TRBJ1-2; possibly TRBD1 for D (5 bases). The CDR3 sequence is 15 residues long. Trimming removed 6 bases from V and 8 bases from J, with 22 bases in between. The chain's CDR3 is CASSHGVGGRPGYTF. The CDR3 DNA reads TGTGCCAGCAGCCACGGGGTTGGGGGACGTCCGGGCTACACCTTC.

This clonotype has just a few counts. The V and J genes are TRBV20-1 and TRBJ1-2; D is undetermined. The CDR3 is made up of 14 amino acids. Trimming took off 1 base at V and 8 bases at J, with 17 bases between the two ends. CDR1 is DFQATT, CDR2 SNEGSKA, per germline (reference sequence). The CDR3 region is CSARGREGSGGYTF. CDR3 sequence (DNA): TGCAGTGCTAGAGGCCGCGAGGGCTCAGGAGGCTACACCTTC.

This clonotype was counted a few times. The chain links TRBV3-1 to TRBJ1-1, with unresolved D. Looked up from germline, CDR1 is LGHDT and CDR2 is YNNKEL (reference sequence). The CDR3 sequence is 14 residues long. V lost 3 bases and J lost 1, with 9 bases in between. The CDR3 nucleotides are TGTGCCAGCAGCCACCTCGGGAGGAACACTGAAGCTTTCTTT. This sequence encodes CASSHLGRNTEAFF. Variable domain in full (rest from reference TRBV3-1 and TRBJ1-1): DTAVSQTPKYLVTQMGNDKSIKCEQNLGHDTMYWYKQDSKKFLKIMFSYNNKELIINETVPNRFSPKSPDKAHLNLHINSLELGDSAVYFCASSHLGRNTEAFFGQGTRLTVV.

The chain links TRBV12-3 or TRBV12-4 to TRBJ1-1; tentative D call: TRBD1 (5 bases). Trimming removed 6 bases at V and 7 bases at J, with 12 bases between. The CDR3 runs 12 residues. CDR3 nucleotides: TGTGCCAGCAGATACCCAGGGTTTGAAGCTTTCTTT. Translation gives CASRYPGFEAFF.

This clonotype was seen more than once but under ten times. The genes are TRBV4-3 and TRBJ2-3; 10 bases fit TRBD2. Trimming at V came to 6 bases and at J to 6 bases, leaving 18 bases not matched to a gene. Germline CDR1 LGHNA, CDR2 YSLEER. This CDR3 contains 18 residues. The DNA for the CDR3 is TGCGCCAGCAGTCCAAGGCTAGCGGGAGTCGTTGGCAGGGATACGCAGTATTTT. Amino acid sequence: CASSPRLAGVVGRDTQYF.

In this sample, this clonotype turned up many times. CDR3 sequence reads: CASSARLKGTEAFF. The CDR3 bases are TGTGCCAGCAGTGCGAGGTTAAAGGGCACTGAAGCTTTCTTT. The chain uses TRBV12-3 or TRBV12-4 and TRBJ1-1; no clear D gene. V was shortened by 5 bases and J by 4 bases, with 14 bases between the two germline ends. CDR3 length: 14 amino acids.

This clonotype has more than one count but fewer than ten. J is TRBJ2-3 and V is TRBV7-9; D is ambiguous. Germline loops: CDR1 SEHNR, CDR2 FQNEAQ (reference sequence). V was cut by 1 base and J by 6 bases, with 14 bases left in between. The CDR3 has 15 residues. CDR3: CASSLGSTDADTQYF. The CDR3 coding sequence is TGTGCCAGCAGCTTAGGATCTACCGATGCGGATACGCAGTATTTT.

The chain combines TRBV21-1 with TRBJ2-3; TRBD2 was called by the table and not checked on the DNA. TRBV21-1 corresponds to a pseudogene. This CDR3 spans 16 amino acids. CDR3 DNA: TGTGCCAGCAGCAAAGAAGCGGGCACTAGCACAGATACGCAGTATTTT. It specifies CASSKEAGTSTDTQYF.

This clonotype has a handful of counts. The rearrangement joins TRBV12-3 or TRBV12-4 to TRBJ2-5; D remains unclear. The CDR3 has 13 amino acids. Deletions cut 8 bases from V and 7 bases from J, with 17 bases between. The CDR3 DNA follows: TGTGCCAGCTCCGACCCCTTGCTGGGGACCCAGTACTTC. It encodes CASSDPLLGTQYF.

This clonotype was picked up a small number of times. The chain recombines TRBV7-2 with TRBJ2-5; no reliable D call. CDR1 SGHTA and CDR2 FQGNSA come from the germline V gene. The CDR3 totals 14 residues. The V gene lost 2 bases and the J gene lost 5 bases, with 12 bases spanning the gap. The chain's CDR3 is CASSLYRRRETQYF. The CDR3, as DNA: TGTGCCAGCAGCTTATATCGTCGCCGGGAGACCCAGTACTTC.

The rearrangement uses TRBV7-9 and TRBJ2-3; D remains ambiguous. This CDR3 region has 14 residues. The V end lost 5 bases, the J end lost 4 bases, and 13 bases lay between the germline ends. In germline, CDR1 is SEHNR, CDR2 FQNEAQ (reference sequence). The DNA of the CDR3 is TGTGCCAGCAGCCGGTCAACAGCTTCAGATACGCAGTATTTT. Amino acids: CASSRSTASDTQYF.

This clonotype was detected many times. The V and J genes are TRBV20-1 and TRBJ2-3, with 11 positions matching TRBD2. In germline, CDR1 is DFQATT, CDR2 SNEGSKA (reference sequence). This CDR3 is built from 16 residues. With 0 bases clipped from V and 9 bases from J, the junction kept 11 bases outside the gene matches. The CDR3 protein is CSARDRLAGLVGTQYF. In DNA form, the CDR3 reads TGCAGTGCTAGAGATCGACTAGCGGGATTAGTAGGAACGCAGTATTTT.

This chain joins TRBV7-9 and TRBJ2-1; 7 nucleotides line up with TRBD1. The junction had 6 bases not matched to a gene; V was cut back by 4 bases and J by 0 bases. Germline lookup yields CDR1 SEHNR and CDR2 FQNEAQ (reference sequence). This CDR3 contains 16 residues. The chain's CDR3 is CASSYATGISYNEQFF. The CDR3 DNA follows: TGTGCCAGCAGCTACGCGACAGGGATCTCCTACAATGAGCAGTTCTTC.

This clonotype has a handful of counts. V and J are TRBV6-1 and TRBJ2-3, with unresolved D. V was cut by 6 bases and J by 8 bases, with 15 bases left in between. Per germline, CDR1 MNHNS and CDR2 SASEGT. There are 13 residues in the CDR3. CDR3 coding DNA: TGTGCCAGCAGAGGGCCAAGAAGGAGTACGCAGTATTTT. Its protein is CASRGPRRSTQYF.

This clonotype was picked up many times. The V call is TRBV5-1, the J call TRBJ2-5; D gene uncertain. The V end was cut by 2 bases, the J end by 1 base, with 0 bases between. Germline CDR1 is SGHRS and CDR2 is YFSETQ. The CDR3 has 11 amino acids. The chain's CDR3 is CASSFQETQYF. Here the CDR3 DNA reads TGCGCCAGCAGCTTCCAAGAGACCCAGTACTTC.

This clonotype has a handful of counts. The V call is TRBV12-3 or TRBV12-4, the J call TRBJ1-5, with D uncertain. The CDR3 is 13 residues long. The V end was cut by 2 bases, the J end by 5 bases, with 7 bases between. As DNA, the CDR3 is TGTGCCAGCAGTTTAACTACCGATCAGCCCCAGCATTTT. It codes for CASSLTTDQPQHF.

This clonotype showed up just a few times. J is TRBJ1-6 and V is TRBV29-1; D possibly corresponds to TRBD1 (6 bases). The CDR3 loop spans 14 amino acids. V was pared by 4 bases and J by 10 bases, with 17 bases between. CDR1 and CDR2 from the germline V gene are SQVTM and ANQGSEA. The CDR3 reads CSVASGQWDSPLHF. The CDR3 DNA reads TGCAGCGTTGCCTCCGGACAGTGGGACTCACCCCTCCACTTT.

This chain joins TRBV7-9 and TRBJ1-1; D uncertain. The germline V and J ends were trimmed by 5 bases and 1 base, with 8 bases remaining between them. There are 13 residues in the CDR3. Germline V gene lookup returns CDR1 SEHNR and CDR2 FQNEAQ (reference sequence). In nucleotides, the CDR3 is TGTGCCAGCAGCATTACAAAGAACACTGAAGCTTTCTTT. It encodes CASSITKNTEAFF.

The V call is TRBV5-1, the J call TRBJ1-5, with D possibly TRBD1 on 5 matching bases. The CDR3 covers 18 residues. V lost 4 bases, J lost 0 bases, and 20 bases lay in between. Germline loops: CDR1 SGHRS, CDR2 YFSETQ. CDR3: CASSPGSDRPYSNQPQHF. DNA for the CDR3: TGCGCCAGCAGCCCCGGCAGTGACAGACCCTATAGCAATCAGCCCCAGCATTTT. Supplemented by reference TRBV5-1 and TRBJ1-5, the full variable domain reads KAGVTQTPRYLIKTRGQQVTLSCSPISGHRSVSWYQQTPGQGLQFLFEYFSETQRNKGNFPGRFSGRQFSNSRSEMNVSTLELGDSALYLCASSPGSDRPYSNQPQHFGDGTRLSIL.